This T cell receptor beta chain is drawn from a study of T-cell memory formation after mild COVID-19. For the study at large: Largely, TCR clusters stayed within a single donor.

Overall study results and limits: Day 15 to 85 contracting clones showed balanced CD4/CD8; day 15 to 37 expanders favored CD4+. Certain responding clones were present in pre-infection memory, suggesting participation of cross-reactive memory.

TCR alpha and TCR beta cDNA libraries carrying sample barcodes and UMIs came from 5'RACE with constant-segment primers. TCRdb re-called the 5' RACE reads through MiXCR, storing one row per CDR3 protein. The data show fewer than 90,000 distinct CDR3 sequences, with about 15% seen just once and around 31% held by the top ten. A note on this clonotype: The antigen remains undetermined.

This receptor was obtained from an adult woman who had mild COVID-19 (a few samples of this study predate the infection). Cell type and time point are not known. The sequenced sample consisted of PBMCs or a T cell subset sorted from them (not recorded which).

The CDR3 coding sequence is TGTGCCAGCAGTTACGACAGGGGGGCAGGAAACACCATATATTTT. This sequence encodes CASSYDRGAGNTIYF. The chain joins TRBV7-9 to TRBJ1-3; 9 bases agree with TRBD1. The length of the CDR3 is 15 residues. J was trimmed by 4 bases and V by 6 bases; bases with no gene match: 7. The germline gives CDR1 SEHNR, CDR2 FQNEAQ (reference sequence).